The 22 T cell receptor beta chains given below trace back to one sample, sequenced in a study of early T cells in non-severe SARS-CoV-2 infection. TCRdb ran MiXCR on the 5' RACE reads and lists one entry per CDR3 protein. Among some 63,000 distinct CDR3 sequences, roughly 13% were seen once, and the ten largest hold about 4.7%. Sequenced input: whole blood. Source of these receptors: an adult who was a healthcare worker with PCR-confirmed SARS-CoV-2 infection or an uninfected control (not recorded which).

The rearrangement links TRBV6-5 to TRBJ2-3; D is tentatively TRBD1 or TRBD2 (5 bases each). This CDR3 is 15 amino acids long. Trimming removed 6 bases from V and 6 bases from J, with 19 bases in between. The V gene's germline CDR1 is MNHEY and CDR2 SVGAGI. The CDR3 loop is CASSLDGTRRDTQYF. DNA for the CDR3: TGTGCCAGCAGCCTCGACGGGACCCGCAGGGATACGCAGTATTTT.

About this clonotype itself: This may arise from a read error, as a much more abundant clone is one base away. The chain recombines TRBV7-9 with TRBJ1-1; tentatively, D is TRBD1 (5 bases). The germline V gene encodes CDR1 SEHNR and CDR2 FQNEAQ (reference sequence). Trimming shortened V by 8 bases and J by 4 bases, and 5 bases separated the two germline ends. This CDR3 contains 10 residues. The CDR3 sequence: CASQGTEAFF. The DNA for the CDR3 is TGTGCCAGCCAGGGCACTGAAGCTTTCTTT.

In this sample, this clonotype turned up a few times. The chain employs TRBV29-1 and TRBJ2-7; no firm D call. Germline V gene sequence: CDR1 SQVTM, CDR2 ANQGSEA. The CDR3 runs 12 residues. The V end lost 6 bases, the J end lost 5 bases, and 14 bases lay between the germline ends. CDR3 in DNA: TGCAGCGTCTCAAGGACCGCGCACGAGCAGTACTTC. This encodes CSVSRTAHEQYF.

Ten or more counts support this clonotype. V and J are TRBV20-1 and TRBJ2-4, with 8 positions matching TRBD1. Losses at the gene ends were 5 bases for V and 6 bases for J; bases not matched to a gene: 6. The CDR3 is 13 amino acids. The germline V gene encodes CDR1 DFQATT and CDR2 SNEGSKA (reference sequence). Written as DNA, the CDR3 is TGCAGTGCTCTGACCGACAGGGGAAACATTCAGTACTTC. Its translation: CSALTDRGNIQYF.

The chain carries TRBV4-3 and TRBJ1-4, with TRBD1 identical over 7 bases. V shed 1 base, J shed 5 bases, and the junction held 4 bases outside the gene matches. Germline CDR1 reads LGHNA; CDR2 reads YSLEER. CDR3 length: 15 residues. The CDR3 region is CASSQGTGRNEKLFF. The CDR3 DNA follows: TGCGCCAGCAGCCAAGGGACAGGAAGAAATGAAAAACTGTTTTTT.

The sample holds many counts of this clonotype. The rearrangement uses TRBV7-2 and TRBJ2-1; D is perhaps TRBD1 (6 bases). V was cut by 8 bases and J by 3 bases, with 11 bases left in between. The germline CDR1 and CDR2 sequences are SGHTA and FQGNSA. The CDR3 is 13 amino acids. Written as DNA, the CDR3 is TGTGCCAGCCTCAGGGACAACTACAATGAGCAGTTCTTC. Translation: CASLRDNYNEQFF.

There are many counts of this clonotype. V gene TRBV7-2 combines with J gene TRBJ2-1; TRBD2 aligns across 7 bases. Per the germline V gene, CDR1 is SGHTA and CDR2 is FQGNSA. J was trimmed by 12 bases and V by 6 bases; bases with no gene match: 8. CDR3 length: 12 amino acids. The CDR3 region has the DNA TGTGCCAGCAGGGCGGGCGGGGGTGTGCAGTTCTTC. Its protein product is CASRAGGGVQFF.

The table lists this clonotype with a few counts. CDR3 protein: CASSLGTSPNEQFF. CDR3 DNA sequence: TGTGCCAGCAGCTTGGGGACTAGCCCAAATGAGCAGTTCTTC. The chain is built from TRBV7-9 and TRBJ2-1; 9 nucleotides line up with TRBD2. Germline lookup yields CDR1 SEHNR and CDR2 FQNEAQ (reference sequence). The CDR3 runs 14 residues. V was pared by 3 bases and J by 7 bases, with 4 bases of the junction left unmatched.

For the CDR3, the DNA is TGTGCCAGCAGCTTAGACGGTGCCGCGGGGGAGACCCAGTACTTC. This sequence encodes CASSLDGAAGETQYF. The J gene is TRBJ2-5, the V gene TRBV7-9; a weak D match, TRBD2 (6 bases). From germline, CDR1 is SEHNR and CDR2 FQNEAQ (reference sequence). V was pared by 1 base and J by 5 bases, with 14 bases between. The CDR3 is 15 residues long. The variable domain in full, completed from reference TRBV7-9 and TRBJ2-5, reads DTGVSQNPRHKITKRGQNVTFRCDPISEHNRLYWYRQTLGQGPEFLTYFQNEAQLEKSRLLSDRFSAERPKGSFSTLEIQRTEQGDSAMYLCASSLDGAAGETQYFGPGTRLLVL.

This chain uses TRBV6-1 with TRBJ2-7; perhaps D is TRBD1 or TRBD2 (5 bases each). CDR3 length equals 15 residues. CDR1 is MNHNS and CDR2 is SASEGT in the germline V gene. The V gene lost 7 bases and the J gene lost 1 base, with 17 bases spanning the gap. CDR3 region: CASTFPGTGSYEQYF. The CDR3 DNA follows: TGTGCCAGCACCTTTCCCGGGACCGGGTCCTACGAGCAGTACTTC.

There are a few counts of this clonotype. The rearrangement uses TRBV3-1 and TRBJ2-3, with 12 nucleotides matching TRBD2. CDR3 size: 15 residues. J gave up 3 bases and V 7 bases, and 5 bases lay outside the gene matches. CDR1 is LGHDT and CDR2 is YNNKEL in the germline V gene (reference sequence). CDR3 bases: TGTGCCAGCACTAGCGGGGGGGCCAGGACAGATACGCAGTATTTT. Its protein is CASTSGGARTDTQYF.

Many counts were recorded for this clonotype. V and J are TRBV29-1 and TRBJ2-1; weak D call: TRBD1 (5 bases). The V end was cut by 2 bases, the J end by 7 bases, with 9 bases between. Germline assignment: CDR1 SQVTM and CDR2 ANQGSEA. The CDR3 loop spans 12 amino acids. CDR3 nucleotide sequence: TGCAGCGTTGAACCACAGGCTAATGAGCAGTTCTTC. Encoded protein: CSVEPQANEQFF.

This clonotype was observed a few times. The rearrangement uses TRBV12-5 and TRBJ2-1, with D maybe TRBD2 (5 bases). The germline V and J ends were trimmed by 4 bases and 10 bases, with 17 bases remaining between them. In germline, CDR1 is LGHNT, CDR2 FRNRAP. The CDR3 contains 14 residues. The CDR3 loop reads CASGYPPEGNEQFF. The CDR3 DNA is TGTGCTAGTGGTTACCCCCCTGAGGGAAACGAGCAGTTCTTC.

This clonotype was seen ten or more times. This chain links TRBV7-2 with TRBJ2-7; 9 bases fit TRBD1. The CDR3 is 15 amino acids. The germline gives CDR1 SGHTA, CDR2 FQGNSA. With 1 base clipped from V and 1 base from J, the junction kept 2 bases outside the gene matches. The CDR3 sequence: CASSLDGTGSYEQYF. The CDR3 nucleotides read TGTGCCAGCAGCTTAGATGGGACAGGGTCCTACGAGCAGTACTTC.

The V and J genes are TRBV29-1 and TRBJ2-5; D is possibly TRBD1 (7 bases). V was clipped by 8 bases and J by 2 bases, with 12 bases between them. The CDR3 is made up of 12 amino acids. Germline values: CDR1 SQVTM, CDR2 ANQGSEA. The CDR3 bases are TGCAGCCACGGGGGACAGCAAGAGACCCAGTACTTC. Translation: CSHGGQQETQYF.

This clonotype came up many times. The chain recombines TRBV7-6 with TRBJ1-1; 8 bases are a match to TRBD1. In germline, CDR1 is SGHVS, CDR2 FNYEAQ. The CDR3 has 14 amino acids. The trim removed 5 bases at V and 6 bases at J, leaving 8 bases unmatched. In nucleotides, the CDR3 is TGTGCCAGCAGCCATAACAGGGGGATACCTGAAGCTTTCTTT. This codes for CASSHNRGIPEAFF.

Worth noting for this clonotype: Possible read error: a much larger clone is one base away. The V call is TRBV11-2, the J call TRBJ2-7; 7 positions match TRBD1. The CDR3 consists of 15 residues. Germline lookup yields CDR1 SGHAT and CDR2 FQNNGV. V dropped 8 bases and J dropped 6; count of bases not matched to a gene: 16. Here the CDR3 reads CASDPPGQPALEQYF. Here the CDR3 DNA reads TGTGCCAGCGACCCACCGGGACAGCCAGCCCTCGAGCAGTACTTC.

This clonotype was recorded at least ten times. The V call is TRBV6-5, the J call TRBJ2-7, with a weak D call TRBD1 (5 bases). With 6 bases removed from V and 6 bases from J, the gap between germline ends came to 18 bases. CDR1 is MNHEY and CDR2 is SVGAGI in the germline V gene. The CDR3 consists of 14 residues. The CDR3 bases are TGTGCCAGCAGAAATCAAGGGCAGGGCGCCGAGCAGTACTTC. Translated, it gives CASRNQGQGAEQYF.

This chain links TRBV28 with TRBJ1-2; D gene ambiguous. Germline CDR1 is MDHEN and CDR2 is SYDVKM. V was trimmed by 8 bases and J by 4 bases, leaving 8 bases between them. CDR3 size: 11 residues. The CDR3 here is CASSDTYGYTF. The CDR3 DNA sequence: TGTGCCAGCTCCGATACCTATGGCTACACCTTC.

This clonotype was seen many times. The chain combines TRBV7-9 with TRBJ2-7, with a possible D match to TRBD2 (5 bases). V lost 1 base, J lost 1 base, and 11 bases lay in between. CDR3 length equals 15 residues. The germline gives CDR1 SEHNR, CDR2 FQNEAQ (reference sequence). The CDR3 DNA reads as TGTGCCAGCAGCTTAGTCTCGGGAATATCCTACGAGCAGTACTTC. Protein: CASSLVSGISYEQYF.

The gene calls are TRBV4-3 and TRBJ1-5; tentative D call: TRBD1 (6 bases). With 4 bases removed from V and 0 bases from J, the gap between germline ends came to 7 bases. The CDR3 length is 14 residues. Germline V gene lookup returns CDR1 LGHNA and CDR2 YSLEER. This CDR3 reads CASSRDISNQPQHF. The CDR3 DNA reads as TGCGCCAGCAGCCGGGACATTAGCAATCAGCCCCAGCATTTT.

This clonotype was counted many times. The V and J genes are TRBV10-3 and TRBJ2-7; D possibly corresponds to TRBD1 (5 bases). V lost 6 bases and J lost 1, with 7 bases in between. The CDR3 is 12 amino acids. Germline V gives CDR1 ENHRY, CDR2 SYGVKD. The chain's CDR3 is CAIRDMSYEQYF. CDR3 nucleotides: TGTGCCATCAGGGACATGTCCTACGAGCAGTACTTC.